This is a list of T cell receptor beta chains from one sample in a study of shared clonotypes between healthy human individuals. The table came from immunoSEQ multiplex PCR; TCRdb's copy has only in-frame clones and leaves some out. The sample holds around 2.5 million clones, 93% seen once. Source material: naive CD4+ T cells from PBMCs. These TCRs come from a man aged 18 to 29 in good health. Some clones in this sample may be carry-over from other donors' samples. CDR3s include the opening cysteine and the closing phenylalanine or tryptophan. The D gene is left open where the match is weak. Only some rows state a clone size, as once, few, many or a class for expanded clones.

j_gene | d_gene | abundance | v_gene | CDR3nt | CDR3aa
TRBJ2-7 | . | . | TRBV15 | TGTGCCACCAGCAGAGGCGGTCAGGCTGCGCGTGAGCAGTACTTC | CATSRGGQAAREQYF
TRBJ2-3 | . | . | TRBV19 | TGTGCCAGTAAGCGGGCTAGCGTAACTCTCTCAAGCACAGATACGCAGTATTTT | CASKRASVTLSSTDTQYF
TRBJ1-1 | . | . | TRBV27 | TGTGCCAGCCATACGGCAGGGACCACTGAAGCTTTCTTT | CASHTAGTTEAFF
TRBJ2-7 | . | . | TRBV5-1 | TGCGCCAGCAGCTTGGACGGGACCTACGAGCAGTACTTC | CASSLDGTYEQYF
TRBJ2-7 | TRBD2 | . | TRBV4-2 | TGTGCCAGCAGCCAGAAACTAGCGGGAGTCTCCTACGAGCAGTACTTC | CASSQKLAGVSYEQYF
TRBJ2-7 | . | . | TRBV27 | TGTGCCAGCAGTTTATCCGGCGGGCCGCAGTACTTC | CASSLSGGPQYF
TRBJ2-7 | TRBD2 | . | TRBV28 | TGTGCCAGCAGTCGACCTCGCCTAGCGGGAGGGCCGGTATCCTACGAGCAGTACTTC | CASSRPRLAGGPVSYEQYF
TRBJ2-1 | TRBD2 | . | TRBV9 | TGTGCCAGCAGCCCCCCAGCGGGAGTGTCGGATGAGCAGTTCTTC | CASSPPAGVSDEQFF
TRBJ2-5 | TRBD2 | . | TRBV19 | TGTGCCAGTAGTCCCTCCGGCGGGAGCCCGTACTTC | CASSPSGGSPYF
TRBJ2-2 | . | few | TRBV6-1 | TGTGCCACCTACCTTACAGGGAACACCGGGGAGCTGTTTTTT | CATYLTGNTGELFF
TRBJ2-1 | . | . | TRBV11-2 | TGTGCCAGCAGCACCTATGGAGGCAACACCTACAATGAGCAGTTCTTC | CASSTYGGNTYNEQFF
TRBJ2-2 | . | . | TRBV30 | TGTGCCTGGAGTGCGTCCGCGAACACCGGGGAGCTGTTTTTT | CAWSASANTGELFF
TRBJ2-7 | TRBD1 | . | TRBV27 | TGTGCCAGCAGTATAAGGACAGGGGGTGGCGAGCAGTACTTC | CASSIRTGGGEQYF
TRBJ2-3 | . | . | TRBV18 | TGTGCCAGCTCACCCCTCCCGTCAGATACGCAGTATTTT | CASSPLPSDTQYF
TRBJ2-3 | . | . | TRBV13 | TGTGCCAGCAGCCTTACCACAGATACGCAGTATTTT | CASSLTTDTQYF
TRBJ2-7 | . | . | TRBV28 | TGTGCCAGCAGTTTTCTAGGGAACTCATACGAGCAGTACTTC | CASSFLGNSYEQYF
TRBJ1-1 | . | . | TRBV29-1 | TGCAGCGTCCGAGGGGGGGCCGCTGAAGCTTTCTTT | CSVRGGAAEAFF
TRBJ1-2 | TRBD1 | . | TRBV5-6 | TGTGCCAGCAGCCACAGGGGCGCTGATAACTATGGCTACACCTTC | CASSHRGADNYGYTF
TRBJ2-2 | TRBD2 | . | TRBV10-3 | TGTGCCATCAGTTCGACTAGCGGGAGGGGCACCGGGGAGCTGTTTTTT | CAISSTSGRGTGELFF
TRBJ2-7 | TRBD2 | . | TRBV5-1 | TGCGCCAGCAGCCTCACCCGGACTAGCGGGATACACGAGCAGTACTTC | CASSLTRTSGIHEQYF
TRBJ2-7 | . | . | TRBV19 | TGTGCCAGTAGCGAACAGGGTATTTTCTACGAGCAGTACTTC | CASSEQGIFYEQYF
TRBJ2-7 | TRBD2 | once | TRBV10-1 | TGCGCCAGCAGACTTAGCGGGATCCTGAACGAGCAGTACTTC | CASRLSGILNEQYF
TRBJ2-5 | TRBD2 | . | TRBV10-3 | TGTGCCATCAGTCCCGGGACTAGCAGCCAAGAGACCCAGTACTTC | CAISPGTSSQETQYF
TRBJ1-1 | . | . | TRBV7-8 | TGTGCCAGCAGCCTAGGGGGGAGGGCTGAAGCTTTCTTT | CASSLGGRAEAFF
TRBJ1-4 | TRBD1 | . | TRBV6-5 | TGTGCCAGCATGCGCGGGACAGGGTACGAAAAACTGTTTTTT | CASMRGTGYEKLFF
TRBJ1-2 | TRBD1 | . | TRBV27 | TGTGCCAGCAGAAGGGAGACAGGGAGCTATGGCTACACCTTC | CASRRETGSYGYTF
TRBJ1-2 | TRBD1 | . | TRBV10-3 | TGTGCCATCAACCGGGACAGGGGCCATGGCTACACCTTC | CAINRDRGHGYTF
TRBJ1-1 | . | . | TRBV28 | TGTGCCAGCGGTCCACACTTTGAAGCTTTCTTT | CASGPHFEAFF
TRBJ2-1 | . | . | TRBV18 | TGTGCCAGCTCACCGCTGACCCTTAGCAATGAGCAGTTCTTC | CASSPLTLSNEQFF
TRBJ2-7 | . | . | TRBV28 | TGTGCCAGCTCGGGACAAGTATACGAGCAGTACTTC | CASSGQVYEQYF
TRBJ2-7 | . | . | TRBV5-5 | TGTGCCAGCAGCTCGATTAGCTCCTACGAGCAGTACTTC | CASSSISSYEQYF
TRBJ1-3 | . | . | TRBV5-5 | TGTGCCAGCAGCTTGGTCCGGGGCAACTCTGGAAACACCATATATTTT | CASSLVRGNSGNTIYF
TRBJ2-6 | . | . | TRBV14 | TGTGCCAGCGGGGAGAACTCTGGGGCCAACGTCCTGACTTTC | CASGENSGANVLTF
TRBJ1-5 | . | . | TRBV18 | TGTGCCAGCTCACCCGGGGGTCAGACGGCCCAGCATTTT | CASSPGGQTAQHF
TRBJ2-7 | TRBD1 | . | TRBV14 | TGTGCCAGCAGCCAAGGGCTCAGGGGGAGCGAGCAGTACTTC | CASSQGLRGSEQYF
TRBJ1-5 | . | . | TRBV7-8 | TGTGCCAGCAGCCTGATGGGCTCCCTGGGGCCCCAGCATTTT | CASSLMGSLGPQHF
TRBJ1-2 | TRBD1 | few | TRBV4-2 | TGTGCCAGCAGCCAAGCCCAGGGACAGGACTATGGCTACACCTTC | CASSQAQGQDYGYTF
TRBJ1-1 | . | . | TRBV30 | TGTGCCTGGAGACACCCGAACACTGAAGCTTTCTTT | CAWRHPNTEAFF
TRBJ1-2 | . | . | TRBV7-2 | TGTGCCAGCAGCTTAGCTCATAGCACCGAGGGAGGCTACACCTTC | CASSLAHSTEGGYTF
TRBJ1-4 | . | . | TRBV6-5 | TGTGCCAGCAGTTACGCGGGGATGGGGGAAAAACTGTTTTTT | CASSYAGMGEKLFF
TRBJ2-5 | . | . | TRBV29-1 | TGCAGCGTTGACCCAGGGATCCAAGAGACCCAGTACTTC | CSVDPGIQETQYF
TRBJ2-1 | . | . | TRBV11-3 | TGTGCCAGCAGCCCAGGGGGGGGAAGCTCCTACAATGAGCAGTTCTTC | CASSPGGGSSYNEQFF
TRBJ1-1 | . | few | TRBV11-2 | TGTGCCAGCAGCTCGAGAGGAAATTGGAACACTGAAGCTTTCTTT | CASSSRGNWNTEAFF
TRBJ1-2 | TRBD1 | . | TRBV30 | TGTGCCTTAGTGGAACGGCAAGGGGGCTTTTTCGGCTACACCTTC | CALVERQGGFFGYTF
TRBJ2-5 | . | . | TRBV2 | TGTGCCAGCAGTGAAGGTTGGAAGACCCAGTACTTC | CASSEGWKTQYF
TRBJ2-1 | . | . | TRBV7-9 | TGTGCCAGCAGCTTGATTGATCCCCACAATGAGCAGTTCTTC | CASSLIDPHNEQFF
TRBJ1-6 | TRBD1 | . | TRBV6-1 | TGTGCCAGCAGTGAACAGAAGGGGGCACGATTT | CASSEQKGARF
TRBJ2-1 | . | . | TRBV2 | TGTGCCAGCAGCAGCCGGCTAGGGGGATCCTACAATGAGCAGTTCTTC | CASSSRLGGSYNEQFF